This TCR beta chain emerged from a study of spatial heterogeneity in lung cancer (dated by TCRdb to between 2019 and 2020). Broadly, across the study: Beta-chain transcripts were consistently detected in greater numbers than alpha-chain transcripts, which likely reflected higher beta-chain transcript abundance. In the raw uncorrected reads, each unique combination of TCR and UMI appeared on average more than ten times. In non-small cell lung cancer, the study quantitatively compared TCR alpha and beta repertoires across several tumor regions, matched nontumor lung, and blood. Nonsynonymous mutation counts, determined by whole-exome sequencing of tumor tissue, were related to features of the TCR repertoire. At surgery, both alpha and beta chains were TCR-sequenced in approximately 210 tumor regions, about 61 matched nontumor lung samples and a few dozen PBMC samples. The research as a whole found: Additional single-cell paired TCR alpha and beta sequencing was considered necessary to confirm, at a functional level, the hypothesis that regional TCRs recognize regional mutations. Ubiquitous expanded tumor TCRs showed up in blood more often at tumor resection than at routine follow-up.

Library preparation used 5' RACE. Reads for this sample came from a NextSeq 500. In the TCR library protocol, a unique molecular identifier was attached to each TCR cDNA molecule so that PCR and sequencing errors could be corrected. The published analysis was carried out like this. TCR identification, UMI-based error correction and CDR3 extraction were all carried out with Decombinator tools. Expanded TCRs were defined as those above a frequency of 2 per 1,000, corresponding to the top 1% of the tumor frequency distribution. Each repertoire was subsampled 100 times to 5,000 TCRs, after which Renyi diversity was computed with the R vegan package. CDR3 similarity networks were built from amino acid triplet string-kernel similarity, with CDR3s being connected when pairwise similarity was above 0.82. TCRdb reprocessing: public reads trimmed at Q25 with fastp, clones called with MiXCR, in-frame beta chains kept. All rows with the same CDR3 protein become a single entry with the most common DNA and genes. The V and J calls, along with clone size, are taken from TCRdb and not from the paper's own processing. This sample gives 49,000 or so distinct CDR3 sequences in total; approximately 12% of them show up just once. Of the sample, approximately 40% is held by the ten largest clones.

Read against the paper, the sample's time point label means: sample taken at primary tumor resection. For TCR sequencing, whole RNA was extracted from tumor and nontumor lung tissue, or from cryopreserved PBMC samples, and no cell sorting was done. The donors were some 70 patients from the lung TRACERx cohort who had early-stage, untreated non-small cell lung cancer. A patient was chosen for TCR sequencing only when enough RNA was available from at least two tumor regions. In its sample, this clonotype was seen a few times. The antigen this receptor binds is unknown. No base quality information exists; no much larger clone differs at one position. The germline V gene encodes CDR1 SGHAT and CDR2 FQDESV (reference sequence). V and J lose 3 bases and 4 bases, and a span of 13 bases separates them. The CDR3 sequence holds 15 residues, the cysteine and phenylalanine included. The only DNA kept is the CDR3, 45 bases in frame from the first base.

The sequencing here drew on PBMCs, taken at surgery. The chain links TRBV11-1 with TRBJ2-1; the D segment might be TRBD1 or TRBD2, since each matches 6 bases. The TCR originated in a female donor with early-stage non-small cell lung cancer. The sequence in DNA is TGTGCCAGCAGCTTTCGGGGGCGGGTTTACAATGAGCAGTTCTTC. This is translated as CASSFRGRVYNEQFF.